This is a list of T cell receptor beta chains from one sample in a study of CD8 T cells in ankylosing spondylitis. TCRdb reprocessed the 5' RACE reads with MiXCR, giving one entry per CDR3 protein. The profile shows approximately 290,000 distinct CDR3 sequences, about a fifth of them singletons. The sequencing input was blood, either unsorted or a sorted T cell fraction (not recorded which). The receptors come from a female donor with ankylosing spondylitis or in good health (not recorded which). CDR3s include the opening cysteine and the closing phenylalanine or tryptophan. Each record gives: CDR3 length, V gene, clone size, J gene, D gene, CDR3 protein, CDR3 DNA. D genes are given only for firm matches. The size field is filled for only some rows; it gives once, few, many or a size class.

16	TRBV5-4	once	TRBJ2-3	.	CASSPGHLRSTDTQYF	TGTGCCAGCAGCCCTGGGCACCTCAGAAGCACAGATACGCAGTATTTT
12	TRBV11-2	.	TRBJ1-1	.	CASSLDRPQAFF	TGTGCCAGCAGCCTAGACAGACCTCAAGCTTTCTTT
15	TRBV7-3	.	TRBJ2-1	TRBD2	CASSPGTSGGNEQFF	TGTGCCAGCAGCCCCGGGACTAGCGGGGGAAATGAGCAGTTCTTC
16	TRBV4-3	.	TRBJ2-3	TRBD2	CASSLGRGARTDTQYF	TGCGCCAGCAGCCTCGGGCGGGGGGCTAGGACAGATACGCAGTATTTT
15	TRBV4-3	few	TRBJ1-3	.	CASSKAGLSGNTIYF	TGCGCCAGCAGCAAGGCAGGGCTCTCTGGAAACACCATATATTTT
15	TRBV7-3	few	TRBJ2-3	.	CASSLGTPATDTQYF	TGTGCCAGCAGCCTCGGGACACCCGCAACAGATACGCAGTATTTT
16	TRBV20-1	many	TRBJ2-1	.	CSARDPSGKLYNEQFF	TGCAGTGCTAGAGATCCGTCGGGAAAACTCTACAATGAGCAGTTCTTC
19	TRBV2	few	TRBJ2-1	TRBD2	CASSMTSLSTSGRAREQFF	TGTGCCAGCAGTATGACTTCCCTGTCGACTAGCGGGAGAGCCAGGGAGCAGTTCTTC
15	TRBV15	.	TRBJ1-3	.	CATSRDLRFGNTIYF	TGTGCCACCAGCAGAGATCTAAGATTCGGAAACACCATATATTTT
14	TRBV6-6	.	TRBJ1-1	.	CASITPGGVRAAFF	TGTGCCAGCATTACCCCGGGAGGGGTGAGGGCGGCTTTCTTT
14	TRBV12-3/TRBV12-4	few	TRBJ1-1	.	CASSLRGGHAEAFF	TGTGCCAGCAGTTTACGCGGGGGACACGCTGAAGCTTTCTTT
13	TRBV7-2	few	TRBJ1-1	.	CASSWGWGNEAFF	TGTGCCAGCAGCTGGGGATGGGGTAATGAAGCTTTCTTT